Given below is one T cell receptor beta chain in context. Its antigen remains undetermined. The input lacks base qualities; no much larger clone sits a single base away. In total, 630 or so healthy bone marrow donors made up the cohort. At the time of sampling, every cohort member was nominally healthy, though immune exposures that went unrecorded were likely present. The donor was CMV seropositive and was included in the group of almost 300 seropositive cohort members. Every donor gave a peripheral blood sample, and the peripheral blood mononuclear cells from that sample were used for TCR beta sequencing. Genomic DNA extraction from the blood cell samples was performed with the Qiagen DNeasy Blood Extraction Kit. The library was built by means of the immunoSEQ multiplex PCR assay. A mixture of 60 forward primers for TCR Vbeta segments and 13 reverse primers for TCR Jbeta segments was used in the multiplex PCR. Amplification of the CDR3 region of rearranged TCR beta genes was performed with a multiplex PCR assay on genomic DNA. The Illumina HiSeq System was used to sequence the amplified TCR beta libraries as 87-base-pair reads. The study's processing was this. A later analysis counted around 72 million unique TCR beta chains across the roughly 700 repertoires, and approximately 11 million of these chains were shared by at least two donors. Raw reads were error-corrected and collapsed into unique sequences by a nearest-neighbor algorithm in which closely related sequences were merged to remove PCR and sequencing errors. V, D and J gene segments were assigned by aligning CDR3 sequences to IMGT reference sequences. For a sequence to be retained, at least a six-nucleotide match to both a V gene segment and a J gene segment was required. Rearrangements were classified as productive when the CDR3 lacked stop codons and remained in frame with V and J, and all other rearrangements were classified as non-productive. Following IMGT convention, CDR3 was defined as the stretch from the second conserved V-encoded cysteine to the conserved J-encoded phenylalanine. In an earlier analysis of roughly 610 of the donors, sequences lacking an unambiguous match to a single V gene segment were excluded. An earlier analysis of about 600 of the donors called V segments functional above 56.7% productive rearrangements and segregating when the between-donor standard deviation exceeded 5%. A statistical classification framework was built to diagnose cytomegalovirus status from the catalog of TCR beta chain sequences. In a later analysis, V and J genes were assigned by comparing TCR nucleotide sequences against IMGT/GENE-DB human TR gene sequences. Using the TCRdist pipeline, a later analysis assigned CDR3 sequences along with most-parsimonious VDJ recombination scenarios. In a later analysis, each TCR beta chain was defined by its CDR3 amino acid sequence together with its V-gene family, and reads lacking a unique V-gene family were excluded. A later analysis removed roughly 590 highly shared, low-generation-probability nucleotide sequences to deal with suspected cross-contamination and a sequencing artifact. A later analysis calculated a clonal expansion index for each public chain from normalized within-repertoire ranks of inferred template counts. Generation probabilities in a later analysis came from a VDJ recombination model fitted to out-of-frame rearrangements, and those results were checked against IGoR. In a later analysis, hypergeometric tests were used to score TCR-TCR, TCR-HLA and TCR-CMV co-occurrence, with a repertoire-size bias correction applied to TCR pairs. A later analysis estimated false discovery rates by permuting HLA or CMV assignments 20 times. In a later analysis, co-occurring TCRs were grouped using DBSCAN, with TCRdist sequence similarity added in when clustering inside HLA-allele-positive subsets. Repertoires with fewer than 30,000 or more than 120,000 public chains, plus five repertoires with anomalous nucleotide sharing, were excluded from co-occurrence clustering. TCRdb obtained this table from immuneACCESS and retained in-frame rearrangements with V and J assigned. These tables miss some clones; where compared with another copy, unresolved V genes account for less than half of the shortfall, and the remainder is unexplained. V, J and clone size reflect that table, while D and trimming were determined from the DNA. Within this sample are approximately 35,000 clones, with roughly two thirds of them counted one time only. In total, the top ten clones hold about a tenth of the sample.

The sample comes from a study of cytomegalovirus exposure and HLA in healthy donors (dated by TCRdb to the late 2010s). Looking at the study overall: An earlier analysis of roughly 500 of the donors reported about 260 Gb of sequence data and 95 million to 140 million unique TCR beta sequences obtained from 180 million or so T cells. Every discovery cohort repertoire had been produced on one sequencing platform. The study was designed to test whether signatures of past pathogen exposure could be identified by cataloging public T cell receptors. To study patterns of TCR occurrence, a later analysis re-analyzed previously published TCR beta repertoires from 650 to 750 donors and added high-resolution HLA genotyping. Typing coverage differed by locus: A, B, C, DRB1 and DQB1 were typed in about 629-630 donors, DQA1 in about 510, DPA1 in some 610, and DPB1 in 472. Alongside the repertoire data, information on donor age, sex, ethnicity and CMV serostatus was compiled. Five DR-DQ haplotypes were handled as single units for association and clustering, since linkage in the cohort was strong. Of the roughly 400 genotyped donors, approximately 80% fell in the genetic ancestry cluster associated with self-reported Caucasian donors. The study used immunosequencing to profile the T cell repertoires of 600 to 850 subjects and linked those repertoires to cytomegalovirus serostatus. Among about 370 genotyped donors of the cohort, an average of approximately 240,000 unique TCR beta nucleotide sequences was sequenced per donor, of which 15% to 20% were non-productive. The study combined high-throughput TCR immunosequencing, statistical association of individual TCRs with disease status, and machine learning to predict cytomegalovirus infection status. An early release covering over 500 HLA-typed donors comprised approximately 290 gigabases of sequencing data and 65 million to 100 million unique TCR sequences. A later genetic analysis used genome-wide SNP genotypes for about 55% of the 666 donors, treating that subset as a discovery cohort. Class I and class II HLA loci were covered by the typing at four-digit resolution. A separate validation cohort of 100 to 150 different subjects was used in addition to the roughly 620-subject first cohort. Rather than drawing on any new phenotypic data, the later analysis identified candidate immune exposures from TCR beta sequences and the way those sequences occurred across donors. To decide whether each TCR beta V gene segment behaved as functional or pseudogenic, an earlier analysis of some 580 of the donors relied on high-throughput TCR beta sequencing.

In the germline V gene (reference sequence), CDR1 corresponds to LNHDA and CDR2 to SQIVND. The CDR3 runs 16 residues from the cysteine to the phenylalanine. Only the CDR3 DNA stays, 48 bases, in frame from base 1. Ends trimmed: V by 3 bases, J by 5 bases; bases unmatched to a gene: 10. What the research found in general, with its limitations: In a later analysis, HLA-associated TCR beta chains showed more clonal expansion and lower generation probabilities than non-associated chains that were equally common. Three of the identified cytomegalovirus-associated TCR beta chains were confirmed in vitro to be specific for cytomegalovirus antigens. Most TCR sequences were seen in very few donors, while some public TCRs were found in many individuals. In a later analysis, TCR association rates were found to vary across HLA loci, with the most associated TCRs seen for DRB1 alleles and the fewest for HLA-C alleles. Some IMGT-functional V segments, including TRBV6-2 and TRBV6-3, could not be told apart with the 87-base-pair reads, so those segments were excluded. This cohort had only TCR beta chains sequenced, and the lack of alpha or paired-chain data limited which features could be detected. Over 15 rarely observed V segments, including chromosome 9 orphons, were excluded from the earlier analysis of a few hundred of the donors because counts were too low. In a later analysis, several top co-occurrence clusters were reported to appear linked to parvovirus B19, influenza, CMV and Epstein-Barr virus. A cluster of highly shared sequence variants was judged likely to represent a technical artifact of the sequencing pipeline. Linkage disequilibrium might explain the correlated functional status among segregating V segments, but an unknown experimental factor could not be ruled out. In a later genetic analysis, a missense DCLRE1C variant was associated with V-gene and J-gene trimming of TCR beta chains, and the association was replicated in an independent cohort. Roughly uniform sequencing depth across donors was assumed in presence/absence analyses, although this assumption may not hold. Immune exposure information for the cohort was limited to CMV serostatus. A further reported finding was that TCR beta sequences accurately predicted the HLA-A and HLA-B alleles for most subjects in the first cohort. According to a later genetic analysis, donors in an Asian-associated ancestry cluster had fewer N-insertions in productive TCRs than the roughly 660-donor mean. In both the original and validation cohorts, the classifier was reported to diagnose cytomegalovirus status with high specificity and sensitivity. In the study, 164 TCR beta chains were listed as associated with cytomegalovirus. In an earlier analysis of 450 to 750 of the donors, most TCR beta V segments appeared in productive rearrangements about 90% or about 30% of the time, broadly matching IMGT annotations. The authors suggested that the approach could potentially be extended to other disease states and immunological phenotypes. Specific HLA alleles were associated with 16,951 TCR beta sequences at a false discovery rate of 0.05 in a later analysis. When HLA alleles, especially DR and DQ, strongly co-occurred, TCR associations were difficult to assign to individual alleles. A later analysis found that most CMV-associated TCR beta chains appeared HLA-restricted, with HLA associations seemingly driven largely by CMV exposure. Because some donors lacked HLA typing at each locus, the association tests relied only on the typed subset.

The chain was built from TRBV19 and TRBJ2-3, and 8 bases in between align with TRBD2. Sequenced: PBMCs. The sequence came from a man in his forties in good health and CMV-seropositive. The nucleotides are TGTGCCAGTAGTATCGCCGGACTAGCTCAGGGAGATACGCAGTATTTT. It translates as CASSIAGLAQGDTQYF.